The clone carrying this T cell receptor (beta chain) was seen only a few times. Clinical symptoms, serum thyroxine, TRAb, thyroid ultrasound and orbital computed tomography informed diagnoses. Amplification of TCR beta CDR3 regions used RNA as the template. During a first-round RT-PCR of the TCR CDR3, the HTBI primer set was used. TCRdb re-analysed the multiplex PCR reads in MiXCR, keeping a single row per CDR3 protein. The repertoire holds 560,000 or so distinct CDR3 sequences, with under 60% as singletons. The data are from a study of T cells in Graves' hyperthyroidism and ophthalmopathy. The TCR originated in a woman younger than 30 with Graves' hyperthyroidism. What was sequenced was peripheral blood or thyroid tissue (not recorded which).

CDR3 sequence reads: CASFSSRASYEQYF. CDR3 sequence (DNA): TGTGCCAGCTTCAGTAGTAGGGCCTCCTACGAGCAGTACTTC. The chain recombines TRBV2 with TRBJ2-7; no definite D call. Trimming took 8 bases from V and 0 from J, leaving 14 bases between them. The germline gives CDR1 SNHLY, CDR2 FYNNEI. This CDR3 has 14 residues.